The 29 T cell receptor beta chains given below trace back to one sample, sequenced in a study of cytomegalovirus exposure and HLA in healthy donors. The primer mix had 60 Vbeta and 13 Jbeta primers. Repertoires were generated with immunoSEQ multiplex PCR, while TCRdb's copy carries only in-frame clones and drops some. There are 120,000 or so clones in the sample; roughly 80% occur only once, and about 3.5% lies in the top ten. Sequencing was performed on PBMCs. The receptor set was obtained from a young man in good health and CMV-seronegative.

This chain connects TRBV27 to TRBJ1-1; D is possibly TRBD1 (6 bases). Germline loops: CDR1 MNHEY, CDR2 SMNVEV (reference sequence). This CDR3 has 14 amino acids. The ends were cut back, 6 bases at V and 0 bases at J, with 11 bases in the middle. The CDR3 loop is CASSPRGMNTEAFF. The DNA of the CDR3 is TGTGCCAGCAGCCCCAGGGGAATGAACACTGAAGCTTTCTTT.

This chain uses TRBV5-1 with TRBJ1-1; 9 nucleotides agree with TRBD1. Germline V gene sequence: CDR1 SGHRS, CDR2 YFSETQ. After removal of 3 bases from V and 1 base from J, the junction contained 7 bases not matched to a gene. CDR3 length: 16 residues. CDR3 nucleotides: TGCGCCAGCAGCTCCGGGGGGACAGGGACGAACACTGAAGCTTTCTTT. Residues: CASSSGGTGTNTEAFF. Drawing the rest from reference TRBV5-1 and TRBJ1-1, the complete variable domain is KAGVTQTPRYLIKTRGQQVTLSCSPISGHRSVSWYQQTPGQGLQFLFEYFSETQRNKGNFPGRFSGRQFSNSRSEMNVSTLELGDSALYLCASSSGGTGTNTEAFFGQGTRLTVV.

V usage is TRBV7-3 and J usage is TRBJ2-1; D is undetermined. Germline V gene data show CDR1 as SGHTA and CDR2 as FQGTGA. CDR3 length equals 11 residues. V was pared by 3 bases and J by 8 bases, with 5 bases between. The CDR3 DNA reads as TGTGCCAGCAGCTTCGGTGATGAGCAGTTCTTC. It is translated as CASSFGDEQFF. The full variable domain, rest sourced from reference TRBV7-3 and TRBJ2-1, is GAGVSQTPSNKVTEKGKYVELRCDPISGHTALYWYRQSLGQGPEFLIYFQGTGAADDSGLPNDRFFAVRPEGSVSTLKIQRTERGDSAVYLCASSFGDEQFFGPGTRLTVL.

The genes are TRBV6-5 and TRBJ2-1; tentatively, D is TRBD1 (6 bases). CDR1 MNHEY and CDR2 SVGAGI come from the germline V gene. Trimming took 2 bases from V and 6 from J, leaving 14 bases between them. This CDR3 is built from 15 residues. CDR3 coding DNA: TGTGCCAGCAGTTACGGAACAGGGTCGCGCAATGAGCAGTTCTTC. Residues: CASSYGTGSRNEQFF.

This clone was detected only once. The chain combines TRBV7-9 with TRBJ2-7; D might be TRBD1 (5 bases). The CDR3 spans 15 residues. The V gene's germline CDR1 is SEHNR and CDR2 FQNEAQ (reference sequence). Trimming removed 4 bases from V and 1 base from J, with 14 bases in between. CDR3 coding DNA: TGTGCCAGCAGCTCGATACAGGACCCTTCCTACGAGCAGTACTTC. Translated: CASSSIQDPSYEQYF.

The genes are TRBV5-1 and TRBJ2-1; 10 nucleotides match TRBD1. The J segment lost 9 bases and the V segment lost 5 bases, leaving 8 bases of the junction unmatched. CDR1 is SGHRS and CDR2 is YFSETQ in the germline V gene. The CDR3 loop spans 14 amino acids. The CDR3 sequence is CASSRGQGFGEQFF. For the CDR3, the DNA is TGCGCCAGCAGTCGGGGACAGGGGTTCGGTGAGCAGTTCTTC.

V and J are TRBV7-6 and TRBJ2-7; 11 positions agree with TRBD2. Germline CDR1 SGHVS, CDR2 FNYEAQ. Losses at the gene ends were 4 bases for V and 3 bases for J; bases not matched to a gene: 17. The CDR3 loop spans 19 amino acids. DNA of the CDR3: TGTGCCAGCAGCTCTCAGACTAGCGGGACCAAGGGGGAGGTCTACGAGCAGTACTTC. This translates into CASSSQTSGTKGEVYEQYF.

About this clone: A read error is likely, as this CDR3 ends without the conserved phenylalanine or tryptophan. The V and J genes are TRBV14 and TRBJ2-7; TRBD1 aligns across 7 bases. The CDR3 is 15 residues long. The germline gives CDR1 SGHDN, CDR2 FVKESK. V shed 4 bases, J shed 0 bases, and the junction held 6 bases outside the gene matches. The CDR3 DNA follows: TGTGCCAGCAGCCTTGCGGCAGGGGGCTCCTACGAGCAGTACCTC. Translated: CASSLAAGGSYEQYL.

The V gene is TRBV5-1, the J gene TRBJ2-2, with TRBD1 identical over 7 bases. Germline V gives CDR1 SGHRS, CDR2 YFSETQ. V lost 4 bases to trimming and J lost 3 bases; unmatched junction nucleotides: 12. This CDR3 contains 17 residues. CDR3 nucleotides: TGCGCCAGCAGCCCTTCAATCAGTAGGGGGCACACCGGGGAGCTGTTTTTT. Protein: CASSPSISRGHTGELFF.

The chain links TRBV7-8 to TRBJ1-1, with D hard to call. CDR1 is SGHVS, CDR2 FQNEAQ, per germline. V gave up 5 bases and J gave up 0 bases, with 16 bases separating them. This CDR3 spans 16 amino acids. CDR3 loop: CASSPRPQIVNTEAFF. In nucleotides, the CDR3 is TGTGCCAGCAGCCCCCGTCCACAGATCGTGAACACTGAAGCTTTCTTT.

The V call is TRBV10-3, the J call TRBJ1-3; TRBD1 aligns across 7 bases. The CDR3 runs 13 residues. The V gene end was trimmed by 6 bases and the J gene end by 5 bases; junction bases not matched to a gene: 4. Germline V lookup: CDR1 ENHRY, CDR2 SYGVKD. DNA for the CDR3: TGTGCCATCAGGGGGACAGACCGAAACACCATATATTTT. This encodes CAIRGTDRNTIYF.

This sequence joins TRBV28 and TRBJ2-1; tentative D call: TRBD2 (5 bases). The V end lost 3 bases, the J end lost 9 bases, and 24 bases lay between the germline ends. The CDR3 extends over 17 amino acids. The germline gives CDR1 MDHEN, CDR2 SYDVKM. CDR3 amino acids: CASSFLWLARRNSEQFF. CDR3 DNA sequence: TGTGCCAGCAGTTTTCTCTGGTTAGCGAGAAGAAACAGTGAGCAGTTCTTC.

The chain joins TRBV7-2 to TRBJ1-5, with D possibly matching TRBD1 (6 bases). This CDR3 has 14 residues. V lost 1 base and J lost 7, with 11 bases in between. Per germline, CDR1 SGHTA and CDR2 FQGNSA. CDR3 sequence reads: CASSLGGGGQPQHF. CDR3 DNA: TGTGCCAGCAGCTTAGGGGGGGGCGGACAGCCCCAGCATTTT.

The chain has TRBV29-1 and TRBJ1-4, with 9 nucleotides matching TRBD1. The V and J ends lost 5 bases and 5 bases, in that order; junction bases with no gene match: 6. The CDR3 runs to 14 residues. From germline, CDR1 is SQVTM and CDR2 ANQGSEA. CDR3 nucleotides: TGCAGCGTTCTGGGACAGGGAGGAAATGAAAAACTGTTTTTT. It translates to CSVLGQGGNEKLFF. Full variable domain (remainder filled in from reference TRBV29-1 and TRBJ1-4): SAVISQKPSRDICQRGTSLTIQCQVDSQVTMMFWYRQQPGQSLTLIATANQGSEATYESGFVIDKFPISRPNLTFSTLTVSNMSPEDSSIYLCSVLGQGGNEKLFFGSGTQLSVL.

This chain uses TRBV19 with TRBJ1-1, with TRBD1 matching 7 bases. Germline CDR1 reads LNHDA; CDR2 reads SQIVND (reference sequence). The V gene end was trimmed by 4 bases and the J gene end by 0 bases; junction bases not matched to a gene: 8. The length of the CDR3 is 16 residues. The CDR3 DNA is TGTGCCAGTAGTACCCAAGGGGGCAGGGTGAACACTGAAGCTTTCTTT. Its protein is CASSTQGGRVNTEAFF.

The chain joins TRBV11-2 to TRBJ1-3, with D unclear. CDR1 and CDR2 from the germline V gene are SGHAT and FQNNGV. The CDR3 totals 14 residues. V was cut by 7 bases and J by 4 bases, with 14 bases left in between. This CDR3 reads CASTLTAGGNTIYF. The CDR3 coding sequence is TGTGCCAGCACCCTAACGGCGGGGGGAAACACCATATATTTT.

V is TRBV7-9 and J is TRBJ1-1; TRBD1 agrees at 8 bases. Unmatched junction bases numbered 6, after V lost 2 bases and J lost 1 base. Germline CDR1 is SEHNR and CDR2 is FQNEAQ (reference sequence). The CDR3 spans 16 residues. The CDR3 reads CASSLFGQGENTEAFF. The CDR3 region has the DNA TGTGCCAGCAGCTTATTTGGACAGGGAGAGAACACTGAAGCTTTCTTT.

The chain has TRBV9 and TRBJ1-2; D is perhaps TRBD1 (6 bases). The CDR3 covers 15 residues. Germline CDR1 reads SGDLS; CDR2 reads YYNGEE. Trimming stripped 0 bases from V and 8 bases from J, with 17 bases between. CDR3 coding DNA: TGTGCCAGCAGCGTAGGGACAGTTGGGGGAGACGGCTACACCTTC. This encodes CASSVGTVGGDGYTF.

The V gene is TRBV4-1, the J gene TRBJ1-3; D is undetermined. There are 16 residues in the CDR3. Germline CDR1 is MGHRA and CDR2 is YSYEKL. V lost 3 bases to trimming and J lost 0 bases, with 12 bases between them. As DNA, the CDR3 is TGCGCCAGCAGCCACCCGGACGGACTCTCTGGAAACACCATATATTTT. It encodes CASSHPDGLSGNTIYF.

The CDR3 DNA reads as TGTGCCAGCAGCACCTCAGGGGCGGACTATGGCTACACCTTC. Its translation is CASSTSGADYGYTF. The V call is TRBV5-5, the J call TRBJ1-2, with D perhaps matching TRBD1 (6 bases). Germline CDR1 reads SGHKS; CDR2 reads YYEKEE (reference sequence). V was cut by 4 bases and J by 3 bases, with 13 bases left in between. This CDR3 region has 14 residues.

This rearrangement joins TRBV4-2 to TRBJ2-7, with TRBD2 matching over 14 bases. Germline V gene data show CDR1 as LGHNA and CDR2 as YNFKEQ. The junction had 5 bases not matched to a gene; V was cut back by 6 bases and J by 4 bases. This CDR3 spans 15 amino acids. This CDR3 reads CASSSGLAGGYEQYF. CDR3 DNA: TGTGCCAGCAGTTCCGGACTAGCGGGGGGTTACGAGCAGTACTTC.

The J gene is TRBJ2-1, the V gene TRBV5-1; 7 bases are shared with TRBD1. Germline V gene lookup returns CDR1 SGHRS and CDR2 YFSETQ. V shed 0 bases, J shed 0 bases, and the junction held 3 bases outside the gene matches. There are 16 residues in the CDR3. The CDR3 protein is CASSLAEGASYNEQFF. CDR3 sequence (DNA): TGCGCCAGCAGCTTGGCCGAGGGGGCCTCCTACAATGAGCAGTTCTTC.

CDR3 nucleotides: TGTGCCACCAGCAGAGAGGGGGGGCTCGAGACCCAGTACTTC. Translating gives CATSREGGLETQYF. This sequence joins TRBV15 and TRBJ2-5; D is possibly TRBD2 (7 bases). Germline V CDR1 and CDR2: LNHNV, YYDKDF (reference sequence). V was clipped by 0 bases and J by 5 bases, with 10 bases between them. There are 14 residues in the CDR3.

Comments on this clone: The identical CDR3 is also encoded by other nucleotide sequences in the sample. This chain uses TRBV5-4 with TRBJ2-7, with 10 bases identical to TRBD2. The germline V gene has CDR1 SGHNT and CDR2 YYREEE (reference sequence). This CDR3 region has 16 residues. V shed 3 bases, J shed 2 bases, and the junction held 8 bases outside the gene matches. Here the CDR3 DNA reads TGTGCCAGCAGCTCGGTAGCGGGGGGTCTCACCTACGAGCAGTACTTC. Protein sequence: CASSSVAGGLTYEQYF.

The chain combines TRBV29-1 with TRBJ1-5; 7 bases are a match to TRBD1. Germline CDR1 reads SQVTM; CDR2 reads ANQGSEA. This CDR3 has 14 residues. This CDR3 is CSVQGGTDNQPQHF. CDR3 in DNA: TGCAGTGTACAAGGAGGGACAGACAATCAGCCCCAGCATTTT.

The chain couples TRBV19 to TRBJ2-1, with 7 bases fitting TRBD2. The CDR3 covers 12 residues. The germline V gene has CDR1 LNHDA and CDR2 SQIVND (reference sequence). Trimming at V came to 9 bases and at J to 8 bases, leaving 7 bases not matched to a gene. The CDR3 loop is CASLSGIHEQFF. The CDR3 DNA follows: TGTGCCAGCCTCAGCGGGATCCATGAGCAGTTCTTC.

This clone was detected only a few times. The chain recombines TRBV5-6 with TRBJ1-6; D uncertain. V gave up 1 base and J gave up 4 bases, with 12 bases separating them. The CDR3 is 16 amino acids. The germline CDR1 and CDR2 sequences are SGHDT and YYEEEE. The CDR3 sequence: CASSLRNGDYNSPLHF. CDR3 DNA sequence: TGTGCCAGCAGCTTGCGCAACGGGGATTATAATTCACCCCTCCACTTT. Together with reference TRBV5-6 and TRBJ1-6, the CDR3 gives the full variable domain: DAGVTQSPTHLIKTRGQQVTLRCSPKSGHDTVSWYQQALGQGPQFIFQYYEEEERQRGNFPDRFSGHQFPNYSSELNVNALLLGDSALYLCASSLRNGDYNSPLHFGNGTRLTVT.

J is TRBJ1-3 and V is TRBV9; possible D gene TRBD1, 5 bases. CDR1 and CDR2 from the germline V gene are SGDLS and YYNGEE. Trimming took off 0 bases at V and 0 bases at J, with 10 bases between the two ends. The CDR3 is made up of 16 amino acids. Here the CDR3 reads CASSVGQKHSGNTIYF. In DNA, the CDR3 is TGTGCCAGCAGCGTAGGACAGAAACACTCTGGAAACACCATATATTTT.

The rearrangement links TRBV19 to TRBJ2-7; weak D call: TRBD1 (7 bases). V was trimmed by 6 bases and J by 3 bases, leaving 15 bases between them. The CDR3 runs to 14 residues. From germline, CDR1 is LNHDA and CDR2 SQIVND (reference sequence). The CDR3 here is CASRGGQKYYEQYF. The CDR3 coding sequence is TGTGCCAGTAGGGGGGGACAGAAATACTACGAGCAGTACTTC. Complete variable domain (other parts from reference TRBV19 and TRBJ2-7): DGGITQSPKYLFRKEGQNVTLSCEQNLNHDAMYWYRQDPGQGLRLIYYSQIVNDFQKGDIAEGYSVSREKKESFPLTVTSAQKNPTAFYLCASRGGQKYYEQYFGPGTRLTVT.